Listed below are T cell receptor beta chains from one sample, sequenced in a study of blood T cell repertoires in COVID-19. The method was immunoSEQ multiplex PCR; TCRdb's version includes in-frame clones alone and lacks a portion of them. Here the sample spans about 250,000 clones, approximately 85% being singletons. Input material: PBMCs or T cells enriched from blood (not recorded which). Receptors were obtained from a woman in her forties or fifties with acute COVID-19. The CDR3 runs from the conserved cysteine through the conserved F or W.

CASFSDLARAEAFF	TRBV18	TRBJ1-1
CASSFRGSHTQTGELFF	TRBV6-2/TRBV6-3	TRBJ2-2
CASRITGEAFF	TRBV12-3/TRBV12-4	TRBJ1-1
CASSQRGQGASNQPQHF	TRBV4-2	TRBJ1-5
CASSGTGTGFYEQFF	TRBV9	TRBJ2-1
CASSRPRGASTEAFF	TRBV7-9	TRBJ1-1
CSATGGQQYF	TRBV20-1	TRBJ2-7
CASSQVGTRQSPLHF	TRBV4-1	TRBJ1-6
CASSRQGGTGELFF	TRBV5-6	TRBJ2-2
CAWSRETQYF	TRBV30	TRBJ2-5
CASSPGSGGSNEQYF	TRBV6-2/TRBV6-3	TRBJ2-7
CASSPPTSGIYNEQFF	TRBV18	TRBJ2-1
CASSDPDRDRGNQPQHF	TRBV6-4	TRBJ1-5
CASSPRLRTGGLQPQHF	TRBV3-1/TRBV3-2	TRBJ1-5
CASSQELTSGNFYEQYF	TRBV4-3	TRBJ2-7
CASSYLWTGVMNTEAFF	TRBV6-2/TRBV6-3	TRBJ1-1
CASSFGGEYNEQFF	TRBV11-1	TRBJ2-1
CASSRTLGLGNNEKLFF	TRBV7-9	TRBJ1-4
CATTDGRGLNTEAFF	TRBV11-2	TRBJ1-1
CASSQGPHSPGNTIYF	TRBV14	TRBJ1-3
CASIPPRGRAGNTIYF	TRBV19	TRBJ1-3
CASSLIGRGRGVGYEQYF	TRBV11-2	TRBJ2-7
CATSTPGIPEAFF	TRBV15	TRBJ1-1
CAWNRGTQPQHF	TRBV30	TRBJ1-5
CASIHEMGQGRLAFF	TRBV6-5	TRBJ1-1
CAISETWQGNTEAFF	TRBV10-3	TRBJ1-1
CASSGVGNSPLHF	TRBV25-1	TRBJ1-6
CASSLRNNQPQHF	TRBV27	TRBJ1-5
CASSSKDRALTGELFF	TRBV7-2	TRBJ2-2
CASSSSGTDTQYF	TRBV5-4	TRBJ2-3
CAWSVGMEGNQPQHF	TRBV30	TRBJ1-5
CASTTSSSDTQYF	TRBV2	TRBJ2-3
CASSQAALLADTQYF	TRBV4-3	TRBJ2-3